This record covers a single T cell receptor (beta chain). This entry comes from a study of cytomegalovirus exposure and HLA in healthy donors. The germline V gene encodes CDR1 SGHVS and CDR2 FQNEAQ. Trimming pared 1 base from V and 6 bases from J, leaving 10 bases between. The CDR3 runs 15 residues. Both 60 Vbeta primers and 13 Jbeta primers went into the PCR. Repertoires were generated with immunoSEQ multiplex PCR, while TCRdb's copy carries only in-frame clones and drops some. Of around 30,000 clones in the sample, roughly 66% were seen once. The sequenced material came from PBMCs. This clonotype was obtained from a male donor in good health and CMV-seropositive. V gene TRBV7-8 combines with J gene TRBJ1-6; no firm D call. CDR3 protein: CASSLEGGINSPLHF. The CDR3 region has the DNA TGTGCCAGCAGCTTAGAAGGAGGGATTAATTCACCCCTCCACTTT.